The next 25 T cell receptor beta chains were all read from a single sample in a study of beta chain features in type 1 diabetes. Sequenced material consisted of expressed TCRB transcripts (all of the isolated RNA was reverse transcribed). Generated by immunoSEQ multiplex PCR, the TCRdb table keeps only in-frame clones and is missing some. The sample holds 250,000 to 350,000 clones, roughly 11% seen once. The sample consisted of naive CD4+ T cells from blood. The receptors stem from a woman in her twenties or thirties in good health.

The genes are TRBV20-1 and TRBJ1-1; D call uncertain. CDR3 length: 11 residues. The germline gives CDR1 DFQATT, CDR2 SNEGSKA (reference sequence). Trimming shortened V by 5 bases and J by 4 bases, and 8 bases separated the two germline ends. CDR3 coding DNA: TGCAGTGCTGAGGGTAGCACTGAAGCTTTCTTT. Its translation is CSAEGSTEAFF.

The V call is TRBV6-6, the J call TRBJ2-7; weak D call: TRBD1 (5 bases). The CDR3 totals 16 residues. Looked up from germline, CDR1 is MNHNY and CDR2 is SVGAGI (reference sequence). V lost 2 bases and J 0 bases, leaving 14 bases between the germline ends. The CDR3 reads CASSYQASGPSYEQYF. As DNA, the CDR3 is TGTGCCAGCAGTTACCAAGCGTCAGGGCCCTCCTACGAGCAGTACTTC.

The chain uses TRBV4-3 and TRBJ2-7; maybe TRBD1 (6 bases). CDR3 length: 18 residues. Trimming shortened V by 1 base and J by 0 bases, and 19 bases separated the two germline ends. Germline loops: CDR1 LGHNA, CDR2 YSLEER. The CDR3 region is CASSQGFLWDTTSYEQYF. The CDR3 DNA sequence: TGCGCCAGCAGCCAAGGTTTCCTTTGGGACACCACCTCCTACGAGCAGTACTTC.

The V call is TRBV2, the J call TRBJ2-2; TRBD1 aligns across 7 bases. The V and J ends lost 6 bases and 6 bases, in that order; junction bases with no gene match: 4. Germline V gives CDR1 SNHLY, CDR2 FYNNEI. CDR3 length: 13 residues. As DNA, the CDR3 is TGTGCCAGCAGGGCAACAGGGGCCGGGGAGCTGTTTTTT. Encoded protein: CASRATGAGELFF.

The chain joins TRBV12-5 to TRBJ2-7; maybe TRBD1 (5 bases). This CDR3 region has 17 residues. Germline CDR1 reads LGHNT; CDR2 reads FRNRAP. V was clipped by 0 bases and J by 4 bases, with 19 bases between them. The CDR3 loop is CASGLVRFDGRGYEQYF. The CDR3 region has the DNA TGTGCTAGTGGTTTGGTACGATTTGACGGAAGGGGTTACGAGCAGTACTTC.

The rearrangement links TRBV28 to TRBJ2-1, with 11 bases aligning to TRBD2. Trimming removed 5 bases from V and 9 bases from J; junction bases left unmatched: 12. Germline assignment: CDR1 MDHEN and CDR2 SYDVKM. The CDR3 is made up of 16 amino acids. Here the CDR3 DNA reads TGTGCCAGCAGTCCTTTAAGTAGCGGGAGGGCAAGTGAGCAGTTCTTC. Its protein product is CASSPLSSGRASEQFF.

The chain couples TRBV30 to TRBJ2-7, with TRBD2 matching 11 bases. Looked up from germline, CDR1 is GTSNPN and CDR2 is SVGIG (reference sequence). This CDR3 is 15 amino acids long. With 0 bases clipped from V and 7 bases from J, the junction kept 8 bases outside the gene matches. CDR3 sequence: CAWSVPVAGGGEQYF. CDR3 in DNA: TGTGCCTGGAGTGTACCCGTAGCGGGAGGGGGGGAGCAGTACTTC.

This clone has only a few counts. The V and J genes are TRBV6-6 and TRBJ2-2; a weak D match, TRBD2 (7 bases). Germline V CDR1 and CDR2: MNHNY, SVGAGI (reference sequence). V was cut by 2 bases and J by 5 bases, with 15 bases left in between. The CDR3 contains 16 residues. This chain's CDR3 is CASSYVGGRETGELFF. The CDR3, as DNA: TGTGCCAGCAGTTACGTCGGGGGGCGGGAGACCGGGGAGCTGTTTTTT.

This clone was observed a handful of times. This sequence joins TRBV7-3 and TRBJ1-2; a possible D gene is TRBD1 (5 bases). In germline, CDR1 is SGHTA, CDR2 FQGTGA. Trimming took off 2 bases at V and 7 bases at J, with 11 bases between the two ends. The CDR3 covers 13 residues. CDR3 coding DNA: TGTGCCAGCAGCTTAGAAGGGGCTGTTGGCTACACCTTC. Translating it yields CASSLEGAVGYTF.

There are a few counts of this clone. The V call is TRBV15, the J call TRBJ2-1; 9 nucleotides match TRBD2. The CDR3 runs to 16 residues. Germline V gives CDR1 LNHNV, CDR2 YYDKDF (reference sequence). Germline trimming cut 2 bases from V and 7 bases from J; bases unmatched to any gene: 9. DNA of the CDR3: TGTGCCACCAGCAGATTCATAGCGGGAGTAAGGAATGAGCAGTTCTTC. The encoded protein is CATSRFIAGVRNEQFF.

V usage is TRBV5-1 and J usage is TRBJ2-3; 8 bases are shared with TRBD1. With 4 bases clipped from V and 2 bases from J, the junction kept 6 bases outside the gene matches. Germline-derived CDR1 and CDR2 are SGHRS and YFSETQ. The CDR3 is 15 residues long. Written as DNA, the CDR3 is TGCGCCAGCAGCCGGGGACAGGAATACACAGATACGCAGTATTTT. It specifies CASSRGQEYTDTQYF.

J is TRBJ2-4 and V is TRBV27; the match to TRBD2 covers 7 bases. Germline V gene sequence: CDR1 MNHEY, CDR2 SMNVEV (reference sequence). V trimming: 5 bases; J trimming: 4 bases; junction bases outside the gene matches: 8. The CDR3 has 15 residues. The CDR3 sequence is CASSPRGELKNIQYF. CDR3 nucleotides: TGTGCCAGCAGTCCCCGGGGGGAACTGAAAAACATTCAGTACTTC.

In its sample, this clone was seen a few times. The gene calls are TRBV7-2 and TRBJ2-1; TRBD2 might be the D (6 bases). CDR3 length equals 15 residues. The germline V gene encodes CDR1 SGHTA and CDR2 FQGNSA. V shed 10 bases and J shed 0 bases, with 16 bases lying between them. The CDR3 DNA sequence: TGTGCCACCAATTTCGGGAGTAGCTCCTACAATGAGCAGTTCTTC. Amino acid sequence: CATNFGSSSYNEQFF.

The V call is TRBV27, the J call TRBJ1-2; D is unresolved. From germline, CDR1 is MNHEY and CDR2 SMNVEV (reference sequence). The CDR3 consists of 14 residues. V was shortened by 4 bases and J by 5 bases, with 14 bases between the two germline ends. The CDR3 sequence is CASSSRSPGYGYTF. DNA for the CDR3: TGTGCCAGCAGTTCCCGCTCACCGGGGTATGGCTACACCTTC.

This clone was observed a handful of times. The rearrangement joins TRBV25-1 to TRBJ2-6, with D perhaps matching TRBD1 (6 bases). Trimming took 4 bases from V and 0 from J, leaving 13 bases between them. There are 17 residues in the CDR3. In germline, CDR1 is MGHDK, CDR2 SYGVNS. The CDR3 sequence is CASSANLGGSGANVLTF. The DNA for the CDR3 is TGTGCCAGCAGTGCCAACTTAGGGGGCTCTGGGGCCAACGTCCTGACTTTC.

The V gene is TRBV7-2, the J gene TRBJ2-1, with TRBD2 matching over 7 bases. There are 15 residues in the CDR3. Looked up from germline, CDR1 is SGHTA and CDR2 is FQGNSA. V was clipped by 2 bases and J by 5 bases; unmatched bases: 6. The chain's CDR3 is CASSLWASGHNEQFF. The CDR3 region has the DNA TGTGCCAGCAGCTTATGGGCTAGCGGACACAATGAGCAGTTCTTC.

This clone showed up just a few times. This rearrangement joins TRBV29-1 to TRBJ1-1; TRBD1 is a possible D gene (5 bases). Germline CDR1 SQVTM, CDR2 ANQGSEA. The CDR3 extends over 13 amino acids. The V end lost 5 bases, the J end lost 3 bases, and 13 bases lay between the germline ends. Written as DNA, the CDR3 is TGCAGCGTTTTGTACAGGAGGGACACTGAAGCTTTCTTT. Its translation: CSVLYRRDTEAFF.

The J gene is TRBJ2-1, the V gene TRBV29-1; 8 bases line up with TRBD1. The CDR3 covers 12 residues. Trimming took 6 bases from V and 6 from J; bases not matched to a gene: 4. Germline lookup yields CDR1 SQVTM and CDR2 ANQGSEA. CDR3 amino acids: CSVRGPPNEQFF. In nucleotides, the CDR3 is TGCAGCGTCAGGGGGCCTCCCAATGAGCAGTTCTTC.

The chain carries TRBV5-6 and TRBJ2-7; 8 bases agree with TRBD1. CDR1 is SGHDT, CDR2 YYEEEE, per germline. The CDR3 spans 14 residues. V shed 4 bases and J 3 bases; nucleotides not matched to a gene: 6. Here the CDR3 DNA reads TGTGCCAGCAGCGCCGGACAGGGAATCTACGAGCAGTACTTC. Protein product: CASSAGQGIYEQYF.

The chain couples TRBV25-1 to TRBJ2-1; 13 nucleotides agree with TRBD2. Germline CDR1 reads MGHDK; CDR2 reads SYGVNS. This CDR3 comprises 15 residues. V lost 8 bases, J lost 9 bases, and 10 bases stayed unmatched. As DNA, the CDR3 is TGTGCCAGCCTACGAGGACTAGCGGGAGTCAGTGAGCAGTTCTTC. This codes for CASLRGLAGVSEQFF.

The chain has TRBV4-2 and TRBJ2-7; TRBD1 might be the D (6 bases). CDR3 size: 14 residues. CDR1 LGHNA and CDR2 YNFKEQ come from the germline V gene. Deletions cut 0 bases from V and 4 bases from J, with 10 bases between. CDR3 amino acids: CASSQEGRGYEQYF. The CDR3 DNA reads as TGTGCCAGCAGCCAAGAGGGCAGGGGATACGAGCAGTACTTC.

The chain combines TRBV5-1 with TRBJ1-4; tentative D call: TRBD1 (6 bases). The CDR3 has 16 residues. Germline V lookup: CDR1 SGHRS, CDR2 YFSETQ. Between the trimmed V and J ends, which lost 4 bases and 0 bases, there was a span of 13 bases. The CDR3 loop reads CASSLWTDATNEKLFF. The CDR3 region has the DNA TGCGCCAGCAGCCTTTGGACAGACGCAACTAATGAAAAACTGTTTTTT.

V is TRBV6-5 and J is TRBJ1-1, with TRBD1 identical over 10 bases. CDR3 length: 13 amino acids. The V gene end was trimmed by 8 bases and the J gene end by 3 bases; junction bases not matched to a gene: 3. Germline CDR1 reads MNHEY; CDR2 reads SVGAGI. DNA for the CDR3: TGTGCCAGCTCGGACAGGGGGTACACTGAAGCTTTCTTT. It translates to CASSDRGYTEAFF.

This clone was observed a handful of times. The chain employs TRBV28 and TRBJ1-5; TRBD1 matches 7 bases. The CDR3 totals 14 residues. From germline, CDR1 is MDHEN and CDR2 SYDVKM. V lost 4 bases to trimming and J lost 5 bases; unmatched junction nucleotides: 5. The CDR3 nucleotides are TGTGCCAGCAGTTCGGGACAGTTAGATCAGCCCCAGCATTTT. Its protein is CASSSGQLDQPQHF. Supplemented by reference TRBV28 and TRBJ1-5, the full variable domain reads DVKVTQSSRYLVKRTGEKVFLECVQDMDHENMFWYRQDPGLGLRLIYFSYDVKMKEKGDIPEGYSVSREKKERFSLILESASTNQTSMYLCASSSGQLDQPQHFGDGTRLSIL.

This clone appeared a few times. V and J are TRBV11-2 and TRBJ2-6; a possible D gene is TRBD2 (5 bases). The CDR3 spans 16 residues. V was clipped by 1 base and J by 4 bases, with 11 bases between them. Germline V CDR1 and CDR2: SGHAT, FQNNGV. Here the CDR3 reads CASSLVRGSGANVLTF. CDR3 sequence (DNA): TGTGCCAGCAGCTTAGTACGGGGATCAGGGGCCAACGTCCTGACTTTC.